Below are 21 T cell receptor beta chains sequenced from a single sample in a study of regulatory T cells in long-lasting Graves disease. CDR3 regions were amplified by Arm-PCR using iRepertoire HTBI primers to build TCR beta libraries. TCRdb reprocessed the multiplex PCR reads via MiXCR and lists one record per CDR3 protein. The sample records more than 650,000 distinct CDR3 sequences, 25% to 35% being singletons. The time point is: persistent/refractory GD, antithyroid drugs over 5 years with positive TRAb. The TCR library used RNA extracted from PBMCs. The sample here was peripheral blood mononuclear cells (PBMCs), taken when the disease was refractory, from a patient treated with antithyroid drugs. The receptors were sampled from a female donor with Graves disease.

The CDR3 protein is CASIGQVNTEAFF. The DNA of the CDR3 is TGTGCCAGCATTGGTCAGGTGAACACTGAAGCTTTCTTT. This chain uses TRBV27 with TRBJ1-1; no firm D call. The ends were cut back, 7 bases at V and 0 bases at J, with 9 bases in the middle. From germline, CDR1 is MNHEY and CDR2 SMNVEV (reference sequence). This CDR3 comprises 13 residues.

The sample holds a few counts of this clonotype. J is TRBJ1-1 and V is TRBV5-1; 7 bases fit TRBD1. Germline lookup yields CDR1 SGHRS and CDR2 YFSETQ. After removal of 1 base from V and 11 bases from J, the junction contained 11 bases not matched to a gene. There are 14 residues in the CDR3. The CDR3 spells CASSLTTGSGPAFF. CDR3 DNA: TGCGCCAGCAGCTTGACGACAGGGTCGGGACCGGCTTTCTTT.

The rearrangement joins TRBV12-3 or TRBV12-4 to TRBJ1-2; tentatively, D is TRBD1 (6 bases). The CDR3 spans 14 residues. V lost 3 bases to trimming and J lost 8 bases, with 16 bases between them. CDR3 nucleotides: TGTGCCAGCAGTTTCCGCCGGGGGCCCCCGGGCTACACCTTC. It specifies CASSFRRGPPGYTF.

The rearrangement uses TRBV27 and TRBJ1-4, with 8 bases aligning to TRBD1. The CDR3 totals 14 residues. Trimming cost V 6 bases and J 7 bases; bases outside gene matches: 7. Germline V CDR1 and CDR2: MNHEY, SMNVEV (reference sequence). The CDR3 coding sequence is TGTGCCAGCAGCCGACAGGGGTGGTTTGAAAAACTGTTTTTT. This codes for CASSRQGWFEKLFF.

The J gene is TRBJ2-5, the V gene TRBV4-2; D remains unclear. V was pared by 4 bases and J by 3 bases, with 15 bases between. Germline assignment: CDR1 LGHNA and CDR2 YNFKEQ. The CDR3 has 15 residues. For the CDR3, the DNA is TGTGCCAGCAGCCCCCACGTGTGGGTCGAAGAGACCCAGTACTTC. It yields the protein CASSPHVWVEETQYF.

This clonotype was seen repeatedly, ten times or more. The chain has TRBV2 and TRBJ2-7; either TRBD1 or TRBD2 may supply D (5 bases each). This CDR3 contains 18 residues. The germline V gene has CDR1 SNHLY and CDR2 FYNNEI. Trimming took 1 base from V and 0 from J, leaving 19 bases between them. DNA of the CDR3: TGTGCCAGCAGTGAAGGCCGGCCCTCCCCGGGGCGCTCCTACGAGCAGTACTTC. Amino acids: CASSEGRPSPGRSYEQYF.

This clonotype was observed a few times. The CDR3: CSARTGANTEAFF. For the CDR3, the DNA is TGCAGCGCCCGGACAGGGGCGAACACTGAAGCTTTCTTT. This chain uses TRBV29-1 with TRBJ1-1, with TRBD1 identical over 9 bases. The CDR3 sequence is 13 residues long. Germline V gene data show CDR1 as SQVTM and CDR2 as ANQGSEA. V dropped 7 bases and J dropped 1; count of bases not matched to a gene: 4.

This clonotype was counted between two and nine times. The chain employs TRBV27 and TRBJ2-7, with 7 bases aligning to TRBD2. The length of the CDR3 is 14 residues. Germline V gives CDR1 MNHEY, CDR2 SMNVEV (reference sequence). The J segment lost 3 bases and the V segment lost 0 bases, leaving 2 bases of the junction unmatched. CDR3 region: CASSLSSGRYEQYF. CDR3 in DNA: TGTGCCAGCAGTTTATCTAGCGGGCGCTACGAGCAGTACTTC.

This clonotype was detected only a few times. The chain carries TRBV6-4 and TRBJ1-1; possibly TRBD1 for D (5 bases). Germline CDR1 is MRHNA and CDR2 is SNTAGT. V was shortened by 5 bases and J by 4 bases, with 11 bases between the two germline ends. The CDR3 is 13 amino acids. The CDR3 DNA reads as TGTGCCAGCAGTAATATCGGGGGCACTGAAGCTTTCTTT. Translation gives CASSNIGGTEAFF.

This clonotype was seen a few times. The chain employs TRBV10-3 and TRBJ1-2, with 8 bases fitting TRBD1. This CDR3 region has 14 residues. V shed 4 bases and J 7 bases; nucleotides not matched to a gene: 8. Germline values: CDR1 ENHRY, CDR2 SYGVKD. The CDR3 loop reads CAISAADRAFGYTF. DNA for the CDR3: TGTGCCATCAGTGCTGCGGACAGGGCCTTTGGCTACACCTTC.

This clonotype was picked up a small number of times. The chain joins TRBV20-1 to TRBJ2-5; 7 bases line up with TRBD1. V gave up 6 bases and J gave up 5 bases; unmatched junction bases: 12. Germline V gene data show CDR1 as DFQATT and CDR2 as SNEGSKA (reference sequence). There are 14 residues in the CDR3. CDR3: CSAEVTGRVETQYF. CDR3 coding DNA: TGCAGTGCCGAGGTGACAGGGCGTGTGGAGACCCAGTACTTC.

In its sample, this clonotype was seen many times. The J gene is TRBJ2-7, the V gene TRBV12-3 or TRBV12-4; D remains ambiguous. V was shortened by 2 bases and J by 7 bases, with 9 bases between the two germline ends. The CDR3 has 12 residues. CDR3 amino acids: CASSLILGEQYF. The CDR3 region has the DNA TGTGCCAGCAGTTTAATCCTGGGGGAGCAGTACTTC.

A few counts support this clonotype. The chain employs TRBV6-1 and TRBJ1-5; D gene unclear. The CDR3 has 12 amino acids. Germline-derived CDR1 and CDR2 are MNHNS and SASEGT. Trimming removed 11 bases at V and 1 base at J, with 9 bases between. The CDR3: CASQGSNQPQHF. CDR3 coding DNA: TGTGCCTCCCAAGGGAGCAATCAGCCCCAGCATTTT.

This clonotype was counted a few times. The chain recombines TRBV6-9 with TRBJ1-5, with D maybe TRBD1 (5 bases). This CDR3 contains 14 residues. The germline V gene has CDR1 MNHGY and CDR2 SVAAGI. V was pared by 3 bases and J by 6 bases, with 12 bases between. This chain's CDR3 is CASSYSRGGQPQHF. The CDR3 DNA sequence: TGTGCCAGCAGTTACAGTAGGGGAGGTCAGCCCCAGCATTTT.

This clonotype has only a few counts. The chain recombines TRBV2 with TRBJ1-4; TRBD1 matches at 8 bases. The CDR3 runs to 14 residues. From germline, CDR1 is SNHLY and CDR2 FYNNEI. V gave up 7 bases and J gave up 4 bases; unmatched junction bases: 5. This CDR3 reads CASNPQGGNEKLFF. The CDR3 DNA reads TGTGCCAGCAATCCACAGGGGGGTAATGAAAAACTGTTTTTT.

This clonotype was observed a handful of times. The CDR3 DNA reads TGTGCCATCAGTCTGAAAGCGATGACAGGGAATTTAGTGCAGTACTTC. This translates into CAISLKAMTGNLVQYF. This chain links TRBV10-3 with TRBJ2-7; 7 nucleotides agree with TRBD1. CDR1 is ENHRY, CDR2 SYGVKD, per germline. With 5 bases clipped from V and 9 bases from J, the junction kept 19 bases outside the gene matches. The CDR3 has 16 amino acids.

This chain connects TRBV20-1 to TRBJ2-7; D call uncertain. This CDR3 is built from 12 residues. V lost 4 bases to trimming and J lost 3 bases, with 10 bases between them. CDR1 is DFQATT and CDR2 is SNEGSKA in the germline V gene (reference sequence). In DNA, the CDR3 is TGCAGTGCTACCGACCCGTTCTACGAGCAGTACTTC. Translating it yields CSATDPFYEQYF.

The chain combines TRBV10-3 with TRBJ1-2, with 8 bases matching TRBD1. V was pared by 4 bases and J by 8 bases, with 12 bases of the junction left unmatched. This CDR3 spans 15 amino acids. CDR1 and CDR2 from the germline V gene are ENHRY and SYGVKD. This chain's CDR3 is CAISGPQGAGGGYTF. The CDR3 DNA is TGTGCCATCAGTGGACCCCAGGGGGCTGGCGGCGGCTACACCTTC.

This clonotype was picked up many times. The chain has TRBV20-1 and TRBJ2-2; D is possibly TRBD1 (5 bases). V was cut by 1 base and J by 2 bases, with 8 bases left in between. CDR3 length: 14 residues. The germline V gene encodes CDR1 DFQATT and CDR2 SNEGSKA (reference sequence). CDR3 loop: CSARATVNTGELFF. The CDR3 DNA reads TGCAGTGCTAGAGCGACAGTAAACACCGGGGAGCTGTTTTTT.

This chain uses TRBV11-2 with TRBJ1-4; D ambiguous. The CDR3 is 16 amino acids. CDR1 and CDR2 from the germline V gene are SGHAT and FQNNGV. V lost 5 bases and J 4 bases, leaving 17 bases between the germline ends. The CDR3 spells CASSPTPPWRNEKLFF. The CDR3 DNA follows: TGTGCCAGCAGCCCGACCCCCCCCTGGCGTAATGAAAAACTGTTTTTT.

This clonotype showed up many times. V usage is TRBV2 and J usage is TRBJ2-5, with TRBD2 matching over 12 bases. Germline V gives CDR1 SNHLY, CDR2 FYNNEI. Trimming at V came to 6 bases and at J to 5 bases, leaving 10 bases not matched to a gene. CDR3 size: 16 residues. CDR3 region: CASRQTSGSRGETQYF. For the CDR3, the DNA is TGTGCCAGCAGGCAGACTAGCGGGAGTCGGGGGGAGACCCAGTACTTC.